The 5 T cell receptor beta chains listed next were all sequenced from one sample in a study of regulatory T cells in long-lasting Graves disease. Libraries of TCR beta came from iRepertoire HTBI primers plus Arm-PCR of CDR3 regions. Each CDR3 protein is one row after TCRdb ran MiXCR on the multiplex PCR reads. The table includes about 310,000 distinct CDR3 sequences, around 20% detected once. Time point meaning: persistent/refractory GD, antithyroid drugs over 5 years with positive TRAb. PBMCs provided the RNA from which the TCR library was made. This specimen consisted of peripheral blood mononuclear cells (PBMCs), obtained when the disease was refractory, from a patient treated with antithyroid drugs. The receptors were sampled from a female donor with Graves disease.

In this sample, this clonotype turned up a few times. The V call is TRBV2, the J call TRBJ2-2; D may be TRBD2 (5 bases). V lost 6 bases and J lost 7, with 12 bases in between. The CDR3 totals 13 residues. CDR1 SNHLY and CDR2 FYNNEI come from the germline V gene. In nucleotides, the CDR3 is TGTGCCAGCAGCCCCGAGGGCGGCGGGGAGCTGTTTTTT. Its protein product is CASSPEGGGELFF.

V is TRBV20-1 and J is TRBJ2-7; D call uncertain. Deletions cut 2 bases from V and 2 bases from J, with 19 bases between. The CDR3 has 16 residues. Germline V gives CDR1 DFQATT, CDR2 SNEGSKA (reference sequence). The CDR3: CSARSLRLPPTYEQYF. CDR3 in DNA: TGCAGTGCTAGATCCCTAAGGCTACCCCCAACCTACGAGCAGTACTTC.

This clonotype has more than one count but fewer than ten. This chain joins TRBV18 and TRBJ2-4, with 13 bases matching TRBD2. Trimming took 3 bases from V and 6 from J; bases not matched to a gene: 14. The CDR3 length is 19 residues. The germline V gene encodes CDR1 KGHSH and CDR2 LQKENI. The CDR3 bases are TGTGCCAGCTCACCGCGCGGGACTAGCGGGACCCTGCCCGGAAACATTCAGTACTTC. It specifies CASSPRGTSGTLPGNIQYF.

This clonotype was counted many times. CDR3 sequence: CSAVSGTGARQPQHF. Written as DNA, the CDR3 is TGCAGTGCTGTATCCGGGACAGGGGCACGCCAGCCCCAGCATTTT. V usage is TRBV20-1 and J usage is TRBJ1-5, with 10 bases aligning to TRBD1. This CDR3 spans 15 amino acids. With 5 bases clipped from V and 7 bases from J, the junction kept 11 bases outside the gene matches. Germline CDR1 reads DFQATT; CDR2 reads SNEGSKA (reference sequence).

This clonotype was seen only a few times. V usage is TRBV6-5 and J usage is TRBJ1-2; a weak D match, TRBD1 (6 bases). The CDR3 runs 16 residues. CDR1 is MNHEY, CDR2 SVGAGI, per germline. V lost 2 bases and J 2 bases, leaving 15 bases between the germline ends. The CDR3 DNA is TGTGCCAGCAGTTACAGTGCAGGGGTCGAGAACTATGGCTACACCTTC. Its protein is CASSYSAGVENYGYTF.